Shown below are 25 T cell receptor beta chains from a single sample sequenced in a study of blood T cell repertoires in COVID-19. Some clones are missing from TCRdb's copy, which holds only in-frame ones; the method was immunoSEQ multiplex PCR. The sample has some 200,000 clones, around three quarters seen once. Sequenced sample: peripheral blood. These receptors originate from a woman between 65 and 79 years old with acute or convalescent COVID-19.

V and J are TRBV5-1 and TRBJ2-5, with TRBD1 matching over 11 bases. V gave up 4 bases and J gave up 4 bases; unmatched junction bases: 6. Germline-derived CDR1 and CDR2 are SGHRS and YFSETQ. The CDR3 sequence is 15 residues long. The CDR3 DNA reads TGCGCCAGCAGCCAAGGGACAGGGGGTGGAGAGACCCAGTACTTC. Protein: CASSQGTGGGETQYF. The complete variable domain, with remaining parts taken from reference TRBV5-1 and TRBJ2-5, reads KAGVTQTPRYLIKTRGQQVTLSCSPISGHRSVSWYQQTPGQGLQFLFEYFSETQRNKGNFPGRFSGRQFSNSRSEMNVSTLELGDSALYLCASSQGTGGGETQYFGPGTRLLVL.

The rearrangement joins TRBV7-3 to TRBJ1-4, with 9 nucleotides matching TRBD1. The V gene end was trimmed by 4 bases and the J gene end by 5 bases; junction bases not matched to a gene: 5. Germline-derived CDR1 and CDR2 are SGHTA and FQGTGA. The CDR3 totals 15 residues. The CDR3 region is CASSSTGQGNEKLFF. In DNA form, the CDR3 reads TGTGCCAGCAGCTCCACCGGACAGGGGAATGAAAAACTGTTTTTT.

The gene calls are TRBV10-1 and TRBJ1-2; 8 bases map to TRBD1. The length of the CDR3 is 13 residues. CDR1 and CDR2 (germline): WNHNN, SYGVQD (reference sequence). After removal of 3 bases from V and 5 bases from J, the junction contained 2 bases not matched to a gene. CDR3 amino acids: CASSDRTGYGYTF. The CDR3 DNA reads as TGCGCCAGCAGTGATAGGACAGGGTATGGCTACACCTTC.

The chain links TRBV2 to TRBJ2-3; D perhaps matches TRBD2 (6 bases). From germline, CDR1 is SNHLY and CDR2 FYNNEI. The length of the CDR3 is 14 residues. Between the trimmed V and J ends, which lost 8 bases and 4 bases, there was a span of 16 bases. CDR3 amino acids: CASLRDLTSDTQYF. The DNA for the CDR3 is TGTGCCAGCCTCCGGGACTTGACATCAGATACGCAGTATTTT.

This clone was seen a handful of times. The sample has other DNA sequences that encode this CDR3 too. The rearrangement joins TRBV10-3 to TRBJ2-7; a possible D gene is TRBD1 (6 bases). CDR1 ENHRY and CDR2 SYGVKD come from the germline V gene. CDR3 length: 15 residues. V lost 0 bases to trimming and J lost 0 bases, with 9 bases between them. The CDR3 reads CAISESLGGSYEQYF. DNA of the CDR3: TGTGCCATCAGTGAGTCTTTAGGGGGCTCCTACGAGCAGTACTTC.

The genes are TRBV7-2 and TRBJ2-2; 7 nucleotides match TRBD1. The CDR3 runs 15 residues. Looked up from germline, CDR1 is SGHTA and CDR2 is FQGNSA. V shed 3 bases, J shed 5 bases, and the junction held 6 bases outside the gene matches. The CDR3 region has the DNA TGTGCCAGCAGCTTTCGGGGCAGGGGGACCGGGGAGCTGTTTTTT. Translating it yields CASSFRGRGTGELFF.

The gene calls are TRBV10-3 and TRBJ2-1; 7 bases line up with TRBD2. The CDR3 sequence is 14 residues long. The germline CDR1 and CDR2 sequences are ENHRY and SYGVKD. With V trimmed by 6 bases and J by 3 bases, 5 bases remained unmatched. The CDR3 sequence is CAIRNAGDYNEQFF. The CDR3 bases are TGTGCCATCAGAAACGCGGGGGACTACAATGAGCAGTTCTTC.

The chain links TRBV7-2 to TRBJ2-2, with 15 bases lining up with TRBD2. Trimming cost V 1 base and J 1 base; bases outside gene matches: 4. This CDR3 region has 19 residues. Germline-derived CDR1 and CDR2 are SGHTA and FQGNSA. CDR3 sequence: CASSLGTSGGAGNTGELFF. DNA of the CDR3: TGTGCCAGCAGCTTAGGGACTAGCGGGGGGGCTGGGAACACCGGGGAGCTGTTTTTT.

In this sample, this clone turned up once. The rearrangement joins TRBV7-2 to TRBJ1-1; 7 bases line up with TRBD1. V was pared by 2 bases and J by 5 bases, with 8 bases of the junction left unmatched. Germline CDR1 is SGHTA and CDR2 is FQGNSA. The CDR3 has 15 residues. CDR3 loop: CASSLRERGPTEAFF. DNA for the CDR3: TGTGCCAGCAGCTTAAGAGAAAGGGGGCCTACTGAAGCTTTCTTT.

The J gene is TRBJ1-1, the V gene TRBV24-1; D is perhaps TRBD1 (5 bases). The CDR3 spans 12 residues. Trimming removed 7 bases at V and 5 bases at J, with 10 bases between. Per the germline V gene, CDR1 is KGHDR and CDR2 is SFDVKD. CDR3 coding DNA: TGTGCCACCAGCACCAGGGAAACTGAAGCTTTCTTT. This gives the protein CATSTRETEAFF.

The gene calls are TRBV7-8 and TRBJ2-3; 8 bases are shared with TRBD2. Germline V gene sequence: CDR1 SGHVS, CDR2 FQNEAQ. Trimming cost V 0 bases and J 6 bases; bases outside gene matches: 8. The CDR3 contains 16 residues. The CDR3 bases are TGTGCCAGCAGCTTAGCGGAAGCGGGGGTTCCGGATACGCAGTATTTT. Residues: CASSLAEAGVPDTQYF.

This chain uses TRBV6-5 with TRBJ2-1, with D unclear. The CDR3 runs to 13 residues. Germline CDR1 reads MNHEY; CDR2 reads SVGAGI. Trimming left V 7 bases short and J 4 bases short, with 11 bases between. CDR3 residues: CASTPTVYNEQFF. CDR3 sequence (DNA): TGTGCCAGCACCCCCACAGTATACAATGAGCAGTTCTTC.

V gene TRBV3-1 (or the pseudogene TRBV3-2) combines with J gene TRBJ2-4; no firm D call. The CDR3 totals 13 residues. Deletions cut 3 bases from V and 1 base from J, with 4 bases between. Per the germline V gene, CDR1 is LGHDT and CDR2 is YNNKEL (reference sequence). This CDR3 reads CASSQGAKNIQYF. CDR3 nucleotide sequence: TGTGCCAGCAGCCAGGGCGCCAAAAACATTCAGTACTTC.

The CDR3 region is CASSDGQGTDTQYF. The DNA of the CDR3 is TGTGCCAGCAGCGACGGACAGGGGACAGATACGCAGTATTTT. This chain links TRBV11-2 with TRBJ2-3, with TRBD1 identical over 9 bases. CDR3 length equals 14 residues. V shed 5 bases and J 3 bases; nucleotides not matched to a gene: 3. Germline CDR1 and CDR2: SGHAT and FQNNGV.

This chain links TRBV3-1 (or the pseudogene TRBV3-2) with TRBJ2-2, with D unclear. CDR1 is LGHDT and CDR2 is YNNKEL in the germline V gene (reference sequence). The CDR3 contains 16 residues. Trimming pared 4 bases from V and 0 bases from J, leaving 12 bases between. In DNA form, the CDR3 reads TGTGCCAGCAGCCTCCGTGTTCGGGCGAACACCGGGGAGCTGTTTTTT. The encoded protein is CASSLRVRANTGELFF.

The chain couples TRBV6-2 or TRBV6-3 to TRBJ2-2; 8 bases map to TRBD1. CDR3 size: 16 residues. Germline CDR1 and CDR2: MNHEY and SVGEGT. V dropped 2 bases and J dropped 4; count of bases not matched to a gene: 6. In DNA, the CDR3 is TGTGCCAGCAGTTACGGGCAGGGGGCGAGCACCGGGGAGCTGTTTTTT. Translating it yields CASSYGQGASTGELFF.

This chain uses TRBV6-2 or TRBV6-3 with TRBJ1-5; D unresolved. V gave up 2 bases and J gave up 5 bases, with 19 bases separating them. In germline, CDR1 is MNHEY, CDR2 SVGEGT. The CDR3 is 17 residues long. CDR3 sequence (DNA): TGTGCCAGCAGTTACCTAGCACTCAGAGGGCCTCATCAGCCCCAGCATTTT. It is translated as CASSYLALRGPHQPQHF.

This clone was counted between two and nine times. The chain is built from TRBV5-1 and TRBJ1-4; 7 bases agree with TRBD1. With 5 bases clipped from V and 1 base from J, the junction kept 5 bases outside the gene matches. CDR1 is SGHRS, CDR2 YFSETQ, per germline. This CDR3 region has 15 residues. The CDR3: CASRGSGGTNEKLFF. CDR3 coding DNA: TGCGCCAGCAGGGGCTCAGGGGGAACTAATGAAAAACTGTTTTTT.

The count of this clone is one. The rearrangement joins TRBV3-1 (or the pseudogene TRBV3-2) to TRBJ2-5, with 16 bases aligning to TRBD2. J lost 5 bases, V lost 2 bases, and 5 bases had no gene match. The CDR3 sequence is 17 residues long. From germline, CDR1 is LGHDT and CDR2 YNNKEL (reference sequence). The CDR3 sequence is CASSQWGLAGGLETQYF. DNA of the CDR3: TGTGCCAGCAGCCAATGGGGACTAGCGGGGGGGTTGGAGACCCAGTACTTC.

The rearrangement uses TRBV3-1 (or the pseudogene TRBV3-2) and TRBJ1-2; weak D call: TRBD1 (6 bases). The CDR3 has 17 amino acids. Trimming took off 4 bases at V and 5 bases at J, with 23 bases between the two ends. Germline CDR1 reads LGHDT; CDR2 reads YNNKEL (reference sequence). The CDR3 coding sequence is TGTGCCAGCAGCCGAGTCGATTTCCCGGACAGCAAATATGGCTACACCTTC. Its translation: CASSRVDFPDSKYGYTF.

The gene calls are TRBV29-1 and TRBJ1-3; D gene unclear. The V and J ends lost 5 bases and 0 bases respectively, with 5 bases between them. The CDR3 loop spans 12 amino acids. Germline lookup yields CDR1 SQVTM and CDR2 ANQGSEA. CDR3 amino acids: CSVQFSGNTIYF. The CDR3 DNA is TGCAGCGTTCAATTCTCTGGAAACACCATATATTTT.

Turning to this clone: This sample includes further DNA sequences coding for the same CDR3. The rearrangement joins TRBV6-1 to TRBJ1-2; no firm D call. CDR1 and CDR2 from the germline V gene are MNHNS and SASEGT. The V end lost 2 bases, the J end lost 5 bases, and 9 bases lay between the germline ends. The CDR3 consists of 13 residues. CDR3 sequence (DNA): TGTGCCAGCAGTGAATCAGGAAGATATGGCTACACCTTC. It encodes CASSESGRYGYTF.

This clone showed up just once. For the CDR3, the DNA is TGCGCCAGCAGCTTGGAGGCAGGGACAAATGAAAAACTGTTTTTT. Amino acids: CASSLEAGTNEKLFF. The chain links TRBV5-1 to TRBJ1-4, with D possibly being TRBD1 (6 bases). With 0 bases removed from V and 5 bases from J, the gap between germline ends came to 11 bases. The CDR3 contains 15 residues. The germline V gene has CDR1 SGHRS and CDR2 YFSETQ.

The V and J genes are TRBV10-3 and TRBJ1-5; 8 nucleotides align to TRBD1. The ends lost 7 bases at V and 6 bases at J; junction bases unmatched: 14. This CDR3 spans 16 amino acids. Germline assignment: CDR1 ENHRY and CDR2 SYGVKD. CDR3 sequence reads: CAIKSSGRGRGQPQHF. Here the CDR3 DNA reads TGTGCCATCAAATCCTCGGGCAGGGGGCGAGGTCAGCCCCAGCATTTT.

The CDR3 loop is CASSLPVSYGYTF. CDR3 in DNA: TGTGCCAGCAGCTTACCAGTAAGCTATGGCTACACCTTC. This chain links TRBV11-2 with TRBJ1-2; D is uncertain. V gave up 2 bases and J gave up 4 bases, with 8 bases separating them. From germline, CDR1 is SGHAT and CDR2 FQNNGV. This CDR3 region has 13 residues.